This TCR beta chain was sequenced for a study of shared clonotypes between healthy human individuals. Some clones are missing from TCRdb's copy, which holds only in-frame ones; the method was immunoSEQ multiplex PCR. The data hold some 790,000 clones, with 72% observed a single time. Notes on the study in general: The authors expected sequencing depth to affect clonotype sharing among donors. Inspection by rarefaction showed sorted-subset sequencing to be incomplete despite large depth.

In regard to this clone: Its antigen is unidentified. Within the sample, other DNA sequences also encode this same CDR3.

Germline loops: CDR1 KGHSH, CDR2 LQKENI. The CDR3 consists of 13 residues. Deletions cut 2 bases from V and 1 base from J, with 5 bases between. The receptor comes from a woman under 40 in good health. Sequencing was done on a sample of memory CD4+ T cells sorted from blood. Subset defined: CD45RA-negative fraction. The chain carries TRBV18 and TRBJ2-5; D remains unclear. Written as DNA, the CDR3 is TGTGCCAGCTCACCAGGGTTCCAAGAGACCCAGTACTTC. Its protein product is CASSPGFQETQYF.